The 2 T cell receptor beta chains given below trace back to one sample, sequenced in a study of T cell clonality in common variable immunodeficiency. Sequencing used immunoSEQ multiplex PCR; TCRdb keeps in-frame clones, though not all of them. In total the sample includes fewer than 40,000 clones, none of them seen once. Sequencing used peripheral blood mononuclear cells. The receptors derive from a person aged 18 to 69 in good health.

This clone was picked up many times. CDR3 DNA (partial): TGTGCCAGTAGTGGTCGGGGAGTGAACACTGAA. This codes for CASSGRGVNTE. The whole CDR3 region reads CASSGRGVNTEAFF. The chain recombines TRBV19 with TRBJ1-1; no reliable D call. The read ends 3 residues before the CDR3 terminus; that terminus is restored from the germline J gene. From germline, CDR1 is LNHDA and CDR2 SQIVND (reference sequence). CDR3 size: 14 residues. Trimming stripped 5 bases from V and 0 bases from J, with 10 bases between.

This clone was counted between two and nine times. From the germline J gene comes the end of the CDR3, since the read stops 3 residues before it. J is TRBJ2-6 and V is TRBV7-9; TRBD1 is a possible D gene (6 bases). This CDR3 region has 15 residues. Germline loops: CDR1 SEHNR, CDR2 FQNEAQ (reference sequence). Trimming stripped 5 bases from V and 4 bases from J, with 12 bases between. This CDR3 reads CASSNRDTGANVLTF. Incomplete CDR3 DNA: TGTGCCAGCAGCAACCGGGACACCGGGGCCAACGTC.